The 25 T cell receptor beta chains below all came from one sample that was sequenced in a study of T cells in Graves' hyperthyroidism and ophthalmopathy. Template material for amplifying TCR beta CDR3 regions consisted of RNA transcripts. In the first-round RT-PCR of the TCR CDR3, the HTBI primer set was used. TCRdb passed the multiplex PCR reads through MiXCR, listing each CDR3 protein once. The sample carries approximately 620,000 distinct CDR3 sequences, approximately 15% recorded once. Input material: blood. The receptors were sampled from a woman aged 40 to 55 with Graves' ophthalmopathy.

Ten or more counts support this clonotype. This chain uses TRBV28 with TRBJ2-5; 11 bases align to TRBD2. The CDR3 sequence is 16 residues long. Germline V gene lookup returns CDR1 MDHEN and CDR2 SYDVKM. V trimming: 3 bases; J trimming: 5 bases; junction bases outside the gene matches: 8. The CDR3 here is CASSFRRLAGLETQYF. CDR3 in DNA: TGTGCCAGCAGTTTCAGAAGACTAGCGGGATTGGAGACCCAGTACTTC.

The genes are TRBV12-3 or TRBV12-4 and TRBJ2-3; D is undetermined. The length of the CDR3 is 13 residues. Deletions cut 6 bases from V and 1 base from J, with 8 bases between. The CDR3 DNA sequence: TGTGCCAGCAGCGCCCCAGGCACAGATACGCAGTATTTT. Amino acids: CASSAPGTDTQYF.

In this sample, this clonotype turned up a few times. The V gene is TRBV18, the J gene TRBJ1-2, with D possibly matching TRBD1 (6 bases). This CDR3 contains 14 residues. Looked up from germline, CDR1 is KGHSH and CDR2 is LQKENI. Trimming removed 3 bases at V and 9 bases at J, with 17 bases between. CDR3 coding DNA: TGTGCCAGCTCACCGGGGGCTGATCCCGAGAGCTACACCTTC. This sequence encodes CASSPGADPESYTF.

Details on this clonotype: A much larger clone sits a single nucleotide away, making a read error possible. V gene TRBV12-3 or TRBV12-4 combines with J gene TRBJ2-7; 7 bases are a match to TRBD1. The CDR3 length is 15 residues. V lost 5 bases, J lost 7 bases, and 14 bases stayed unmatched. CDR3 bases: TGTGCCAGCAGTCTCACAGGGGTCGCCCGCCCTGAGCAGTACTTC. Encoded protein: CASSLTGVARPEQYF.

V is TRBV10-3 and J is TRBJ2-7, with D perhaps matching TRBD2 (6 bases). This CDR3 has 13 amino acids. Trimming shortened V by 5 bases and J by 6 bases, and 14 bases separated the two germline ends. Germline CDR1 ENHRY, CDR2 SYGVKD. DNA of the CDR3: TGTGCCATCAGTCGAGAACTAGCACGCGAGCAGTACTTC. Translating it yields CAISRELAREQYF.

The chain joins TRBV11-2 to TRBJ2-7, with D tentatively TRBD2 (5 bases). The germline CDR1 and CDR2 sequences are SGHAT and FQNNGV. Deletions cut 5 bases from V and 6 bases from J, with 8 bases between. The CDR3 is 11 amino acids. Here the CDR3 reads CASSNGGEQYF. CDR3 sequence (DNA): TGTGCCAGCAGCAATGGAGGCGAGCAGTACTTC. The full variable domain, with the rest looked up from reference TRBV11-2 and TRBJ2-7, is EAGVAQSPRYKIIEKRQSVAFWCNPISGHATLYWYQQILGQGPKLLIQFQNNGVVDDSQLPKDRFSAERLKGVDSTLKIQPAKLEDSAVYLCASSNGGEQYFGPGTRLTVT.

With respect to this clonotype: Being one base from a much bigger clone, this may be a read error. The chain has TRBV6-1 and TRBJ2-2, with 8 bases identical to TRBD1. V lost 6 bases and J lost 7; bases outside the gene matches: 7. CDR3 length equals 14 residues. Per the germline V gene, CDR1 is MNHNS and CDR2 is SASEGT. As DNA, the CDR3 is TGTGCCAGCAGCCCGGACAGGGTGGTCGGGGAGCTGTTTTTT. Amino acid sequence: CASSPDRVVGELFF.

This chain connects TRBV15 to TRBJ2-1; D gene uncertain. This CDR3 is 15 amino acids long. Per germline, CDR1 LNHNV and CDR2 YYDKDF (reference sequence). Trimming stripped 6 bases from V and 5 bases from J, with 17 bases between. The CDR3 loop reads CATRPDWVVDNEQFF. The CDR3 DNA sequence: TGTGCCACCAGACCCGACTGGGTAGTCGACAATGAGCAGTTCTTC.

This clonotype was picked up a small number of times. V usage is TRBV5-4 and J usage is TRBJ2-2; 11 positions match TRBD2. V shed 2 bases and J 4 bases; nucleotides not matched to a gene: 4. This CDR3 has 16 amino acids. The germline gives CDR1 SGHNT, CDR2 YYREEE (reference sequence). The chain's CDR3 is CASSFSGGAPTGELFF. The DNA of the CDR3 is TGTGCCAGCAGCTTTAGCGGGGGGGCACCCACCGGGGAGCTGTTTTTT.

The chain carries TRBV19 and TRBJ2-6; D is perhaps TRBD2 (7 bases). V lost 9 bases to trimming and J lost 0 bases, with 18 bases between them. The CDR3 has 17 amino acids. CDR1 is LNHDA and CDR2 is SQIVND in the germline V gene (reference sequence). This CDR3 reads CASRVGGASSGANVLTF. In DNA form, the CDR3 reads TGTGCCAGCAGAGTGGGGGGGGCCAGCTCTGGGGCCAACGTCCTGACTTTC. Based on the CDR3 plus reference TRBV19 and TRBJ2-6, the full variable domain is DGGITQSPKYLFRKEGQNVTLSCEQNLNHDAMYWYRQDPGQGLRLIYYSQIVNDFQKGDIAEGYSVSREKKESFPLTVTSAQKNPTAFYLCASRVGGASSGANVLTFGAGSRLTVL.

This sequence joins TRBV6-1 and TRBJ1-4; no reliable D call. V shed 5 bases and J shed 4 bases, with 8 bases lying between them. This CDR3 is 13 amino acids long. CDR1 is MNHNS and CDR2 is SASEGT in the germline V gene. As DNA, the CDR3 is TGTGCCAGCAGTCCTGCGGTTAATGAAAAACTGTTTTTT. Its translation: CASSPAVNEKLFF.

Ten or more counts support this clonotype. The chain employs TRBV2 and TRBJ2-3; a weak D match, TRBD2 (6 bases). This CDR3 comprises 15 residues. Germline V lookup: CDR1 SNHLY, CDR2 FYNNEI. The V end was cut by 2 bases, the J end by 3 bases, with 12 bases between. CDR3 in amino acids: CASSEWGVGTDTQYF. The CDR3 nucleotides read TGTGCCAGCAGTGAATGGGGGGTTGGTACAGATACGCAGTATTTT.

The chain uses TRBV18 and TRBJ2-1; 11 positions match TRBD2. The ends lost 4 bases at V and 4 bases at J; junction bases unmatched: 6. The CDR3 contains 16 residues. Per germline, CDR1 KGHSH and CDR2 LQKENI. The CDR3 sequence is CASSHLGLAVYNEQFF. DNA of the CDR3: TGTGCCAGCTCACATCTGGGACTAGCGGTTTACAATGAGCAGTTCTTC.

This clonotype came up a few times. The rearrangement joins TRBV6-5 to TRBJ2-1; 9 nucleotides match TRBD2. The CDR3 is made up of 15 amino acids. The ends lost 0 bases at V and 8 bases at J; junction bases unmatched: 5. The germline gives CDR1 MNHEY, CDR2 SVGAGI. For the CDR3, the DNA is TGTGCCAGCAGTTACTCTGCGGGAGGGCCCGATGAGCAGTTCTTC. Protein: CASSYSAGGPDEQFF.

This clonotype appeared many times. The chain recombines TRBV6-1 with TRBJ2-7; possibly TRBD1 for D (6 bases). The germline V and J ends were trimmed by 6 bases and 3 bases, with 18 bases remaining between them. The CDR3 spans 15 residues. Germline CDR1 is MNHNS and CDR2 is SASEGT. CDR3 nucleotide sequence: TGTGCCAGCAGGACACAGGGCGCCCTTTTCTACGAGCAGTACTTC. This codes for CASRTQGALFYEQYF.

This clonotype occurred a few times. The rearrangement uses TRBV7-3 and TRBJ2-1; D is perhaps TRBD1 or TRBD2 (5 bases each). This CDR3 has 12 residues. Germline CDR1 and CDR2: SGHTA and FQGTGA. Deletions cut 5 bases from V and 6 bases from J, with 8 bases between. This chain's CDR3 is CASSRGFNEQFF. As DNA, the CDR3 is TGTGCCAGCAGCCGGGGCTTCAATGAGCAGTTCTTC.

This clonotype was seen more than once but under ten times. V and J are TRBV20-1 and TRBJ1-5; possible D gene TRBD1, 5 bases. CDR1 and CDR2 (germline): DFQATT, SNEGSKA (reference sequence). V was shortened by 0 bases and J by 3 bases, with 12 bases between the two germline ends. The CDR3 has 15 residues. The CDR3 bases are TGCAGTGCTAGAGACCTCGGGACCGTCAATCAGCCCCAGCATTTT. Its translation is CSARDLGTVNQPQHF.

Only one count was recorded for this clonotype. This CDR3 is CASSSGLAGAGEQYF. In DNA, the CDR3 is TGTGCCAGCAGTTCGGGACTAGCGGGAGCGGGAGAGCAGTACTTC. The chain recombines TRBV6-2 or TRBV6-3 with TRBJ2-7, with 14 positions matching TRBD2. Per the germline V gene, CDR1 is MNHEY and CDR2 is SVGEGT. The CDR3 is 15 residues long. Losses at the gene ends were 4 bases for V and 7 bases for J; bases not matched to a gene: 6.

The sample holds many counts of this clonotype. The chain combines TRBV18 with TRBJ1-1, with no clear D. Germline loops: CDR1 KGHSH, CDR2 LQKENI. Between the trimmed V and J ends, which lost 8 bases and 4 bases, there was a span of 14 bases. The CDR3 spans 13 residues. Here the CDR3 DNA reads TGTGCCAGCAATCCGCTGTCAAGCACTGAAGCTTTCTTT. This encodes CASNPLSSTEAFF.

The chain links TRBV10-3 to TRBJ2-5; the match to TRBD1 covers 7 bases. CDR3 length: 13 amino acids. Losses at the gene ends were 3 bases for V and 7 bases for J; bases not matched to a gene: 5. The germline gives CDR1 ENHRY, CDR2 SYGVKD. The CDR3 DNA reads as TGTGCCATCAGTGATCAAGGGGGCGGGACCCAGTACTTC. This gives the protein CAISDQGGGTQYF.

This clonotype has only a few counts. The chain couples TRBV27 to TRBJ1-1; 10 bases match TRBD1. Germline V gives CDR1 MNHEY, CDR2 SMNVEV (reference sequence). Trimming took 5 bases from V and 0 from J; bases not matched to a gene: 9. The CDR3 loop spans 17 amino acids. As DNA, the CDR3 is TGTGCCAGCAGTACCCGGGACAGGGGTGTCCTGAACACTGAAGCTTTCTTT. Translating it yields CASSTRDRGVLNTEAFF.

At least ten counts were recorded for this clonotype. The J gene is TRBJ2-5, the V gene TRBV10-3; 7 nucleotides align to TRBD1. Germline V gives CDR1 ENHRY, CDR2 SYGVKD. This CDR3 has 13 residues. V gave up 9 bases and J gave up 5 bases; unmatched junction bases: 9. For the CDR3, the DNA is TGTGCCATTCGACAGGGTTATGGTGAGACCCAGTACTTC. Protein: CAIRQGYGETQYF.

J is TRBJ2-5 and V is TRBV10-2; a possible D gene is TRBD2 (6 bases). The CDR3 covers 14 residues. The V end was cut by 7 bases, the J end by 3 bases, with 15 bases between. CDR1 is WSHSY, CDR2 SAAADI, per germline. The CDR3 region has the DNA TGCGCCAGCAAAGACATCCGCGGGAAAGAGACCCAGTACTTC. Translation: CASKDIRGKETQYF.

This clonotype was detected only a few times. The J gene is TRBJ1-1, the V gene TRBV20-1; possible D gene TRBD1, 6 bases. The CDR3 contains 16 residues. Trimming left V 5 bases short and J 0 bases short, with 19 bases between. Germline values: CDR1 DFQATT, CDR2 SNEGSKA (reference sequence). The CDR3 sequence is CSALRGGGHLNTEAFF. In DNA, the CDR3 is TGCAGTGCTCTCCGGGGGGGGGGACATCTGAACACTGAAGCTTTCTTT.

The CDR3 loop reads CASSLGSGPGIVNTQYF. The DNA for the CDR3 is TGTGCCAGCAGCCTAGGTTCCGGTCCAGGGATCGTGAATACGCAGTATTTT. The chain recombines TRBV7-2 with TRBJ2-3, with a possible D match to TRBD1 (5 bases). Germline V gene lookup returns CDR1 SGHTA and CDR2 FQGNSA. There are 17 residues in the CDR3. Trimming pared 5 bases from V and 7 bases from J, leaving 25 bases between.